The 4 T cell receptor beta chains below were found in one sample sequenced in a study of Ad26.COV2.S vaccination and SARS-CoV-2 variants. The repertoire was sequenced with immunoSEQ multiplex PCR; TCRdb's copy has only in-frame clones and lacks some. Seen here are under 550,000 clones, roughly 90% observed once, and the top ten hold 3.6%. Treatment described: 19 received Ad26.COV2.S at low or high dose, single or two shots; 5 received placebo; per-sample allocation not given. Each sample was drawn 63 days after the first injection (of vaccine or placebo). The material sequenced was peripheral blood, taken in a trial of Ad26.COV2.S vaccine versus placebo. These receptors originate from a person aged 18-60 years who received the Ad26.COV2.S COVID-19 vaccine or a placebo.

This clone was seen a few times. The rearrangement uses TRBV6-2 or TRBV6-3 and TRBJ1-2; no firm D call. V lost 4 bases and J 8 bases, leaving 17 bases between the germline ends. The CDR3 has 14 residues. CDR1 and CDR2 (germline): MNHEY, SVGEGT. Here the CDR3 DNA reads TGTGCCAGCAGTTCTCATCAGACACCGGGGGGCTACACCTTC. Translating gives CASSSHQTPGGYTF.

J is TRBJ1-6 and V is TRBV7-2; D remains unclear. CDR3 length: 15 residues. V was shortened by 1 base and J by 10 bases, with 14 bases between the two germline ends. The germline CDR1 and CDR2 sequences are SGHTA and FQGNSA. This CDR3 reads CASSLVGRLGSPLHF. Written as DNA, the CDR3 is TGTGCCAGCAGCTTAGTCGGGCGGTTGGGATCACCCCTCCACTTT.

V gene TRBV5-1 combines with J gene TRBJ2-5; 12 bases are a match to TRBD2. Germline CDR1 reads SGHRS; CDR2 reads YFSETQ. CDR3 length: 15 residues. The ends lost 3 bases at V and 5 bases at J; junction bases unmatched: 5. CDR3 sequence reads: CASSSPTSGGETQYF. CDR3 coding DNA: TGCGCCAGCAGCTCTCCGACTAGCGGGGGTGAGACCCAGTACTTC. Using reference TRBV5-1 and TRBJ2-5 for the parts outside the CDR3, the full variable domain is KAGVTQTPRYLIKTRGQQVTLSCSPISGHRSVSWYQQTPGQGLQFLFEYFSETQRNKGNFPGRFSGRQFSNSRSEMNVSTLELGDSALYLCASSSPTSGGETQYFGPGTRLLVL.

As to this clone: The sample contains more than one DNA sequence encoding this CDR3. The rearrangement joins TRBV29-1 to TRBJ2-1; 14 bases are shared with TRBD2. This CDR3 comprises 13 residues. J lost 7 bases, V lost 6 bases, and 2 bases had no gene match. The germline V gene has CDR1 SQVTM and CDR2 ANQGSEA. Here the CDR3 reads CSVGLAGGNEQFF. Written as DNA, the CDR3 is TGCAGCGTAGGACTAGCGGGGGGAAATGAGCAGTTCTTC.